The sequence of this T cell receptor (beta chain) was determined in a study of siplizumab effects on memory and regulatory T cells. Whole-study findings and limits: Apparently more diverse than memory cells, naive T cells also seemed major alloresponse contributors. Confirmation that proliferating Tregs from siplizumab cultures had suppressive function was not obtained.

On this clone itself: What it binds is not known.

Germline V gene data show CDR1 as LNHDA and CDR2 as SQIVND (reference sequence). V trimming: 5 bases; J trimming: 3 bases; junction bases outside the gene matches: 6. This CDR3 is 16 amino acids long. Libraries were prepared by immunoSEQ multiplex PCR; TCRdb keeps only in-frame clonotypes and omits some of them. The sample holds 20,000 to 30,000 clones; about 79% are singletons and the top ten take about 22%. Material for sequencing was memory CD4+ T cells sorted from blood. This clonotype was obtained from a human donor in good health. The chain carries TRBV19 and TRBJ2-1; the match to TRBD2 covers 11 bases. CDR3 DNA: TGTGCCAGTAGTCCACTAGCGGGAGTTGTCTACAATGAGCAGTTCTTC. Translating gives CASSPLAGVVYNEQFF.